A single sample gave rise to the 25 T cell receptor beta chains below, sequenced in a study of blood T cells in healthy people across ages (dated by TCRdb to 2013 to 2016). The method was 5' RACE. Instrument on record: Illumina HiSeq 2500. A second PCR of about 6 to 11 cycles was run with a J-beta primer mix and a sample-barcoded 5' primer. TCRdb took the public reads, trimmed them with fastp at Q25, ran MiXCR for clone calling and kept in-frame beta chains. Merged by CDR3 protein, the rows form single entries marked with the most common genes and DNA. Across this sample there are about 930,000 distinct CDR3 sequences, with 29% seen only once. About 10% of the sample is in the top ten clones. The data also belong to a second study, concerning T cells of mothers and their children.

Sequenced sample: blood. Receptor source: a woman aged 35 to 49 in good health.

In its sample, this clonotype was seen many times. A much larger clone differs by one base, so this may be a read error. The chain's CDR3 is CASSSQGYGANVRTF. In DNA, the CDR3 is TGTGCCAGCAGTTCCCAGGGTTATGGGGCCAACGTCCGGACTTTC. This chain uses TRBV6-6 with TRBJ2-6; TRBD1 is a possible D gene (5 bases). CDR1 and CDR2 from the germline V gene are MNHNY and SVGAGI (reference sequence). This CDR3 spans 15 amino acids.

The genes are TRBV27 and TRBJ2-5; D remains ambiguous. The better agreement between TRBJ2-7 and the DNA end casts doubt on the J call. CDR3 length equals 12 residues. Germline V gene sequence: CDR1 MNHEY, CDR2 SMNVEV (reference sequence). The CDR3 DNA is TGTGCCAGCGGGGATTTCGGGTACGAGCAGTACTTC. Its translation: CASGDFGYEQYF.

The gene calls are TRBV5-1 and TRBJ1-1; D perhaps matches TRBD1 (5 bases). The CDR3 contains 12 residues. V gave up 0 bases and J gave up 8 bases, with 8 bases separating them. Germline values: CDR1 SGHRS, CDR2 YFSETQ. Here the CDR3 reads CASSLDGDEAFF. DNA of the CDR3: TGCGCCAGCAGCTTGGATGGGGACGAAGCTTTCTTT.

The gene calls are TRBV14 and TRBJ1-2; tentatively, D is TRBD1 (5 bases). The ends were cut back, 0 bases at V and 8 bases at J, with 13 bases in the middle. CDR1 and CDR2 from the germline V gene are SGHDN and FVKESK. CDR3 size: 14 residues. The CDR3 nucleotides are TGTGCCAGCAGCCAAGATCTTTGGGGCGGCGGCTACACCTTC. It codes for CASSQDLWGGGYTF. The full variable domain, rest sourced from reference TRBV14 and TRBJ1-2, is EAGVTQFPSHSVIEKGQTVTLRCDPISGHDNLYWYRRVMGKEIKFLLHFVKESKQDESGMPNNRFLAERTGGTYSTLKVQPAELEDSGVYFCASSQDLWGGGYTFGSGTRLTVV.

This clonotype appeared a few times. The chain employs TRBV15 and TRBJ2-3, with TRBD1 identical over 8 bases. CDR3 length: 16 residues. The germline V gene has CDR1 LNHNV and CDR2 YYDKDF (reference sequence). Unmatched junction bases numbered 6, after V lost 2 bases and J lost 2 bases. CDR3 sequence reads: CATSRPGTGDTDTQYF. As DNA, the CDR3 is TGTGCCACCAGCAGACCGGGGACAGGAGACACAGATACGCAGTATTTT.

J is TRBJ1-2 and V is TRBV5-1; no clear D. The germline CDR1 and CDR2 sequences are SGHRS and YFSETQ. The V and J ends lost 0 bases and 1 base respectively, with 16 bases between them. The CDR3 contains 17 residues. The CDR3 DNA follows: TGCGCCAGCAGCTTGGAGTCATCCGTCCAGGTTAACTATGGCTACACCTTC. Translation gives CASSLESSVQVNYGYTF.

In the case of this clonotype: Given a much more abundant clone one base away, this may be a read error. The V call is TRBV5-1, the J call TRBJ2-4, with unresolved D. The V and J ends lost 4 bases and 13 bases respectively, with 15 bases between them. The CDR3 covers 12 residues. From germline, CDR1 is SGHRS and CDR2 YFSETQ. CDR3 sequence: CASSLHGEEQYF. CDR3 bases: TGCGCCAGCAGCCTCCACGGTGAAGAGCAGTACTTC. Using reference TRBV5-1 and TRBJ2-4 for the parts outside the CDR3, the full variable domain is KAGVTQTPRYLIKTRGQQVTLSCSPISGHRSVSWYQQTPGQGLQFLFEYFSETQRNKGNFPGRFSGRQFSNSRSEMNVSTLELGDSALYLCASSLHGEEQYFGAGTRLSVL.

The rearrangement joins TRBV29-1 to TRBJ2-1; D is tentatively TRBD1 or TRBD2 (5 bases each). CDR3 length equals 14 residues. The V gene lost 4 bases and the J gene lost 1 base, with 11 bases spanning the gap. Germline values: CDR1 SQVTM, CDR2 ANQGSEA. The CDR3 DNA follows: TGCAGCGTTGGAGGGGCAGAATCCTACAATGAGCAGTTCTTC. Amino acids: CSVGGAESYNEQFF.

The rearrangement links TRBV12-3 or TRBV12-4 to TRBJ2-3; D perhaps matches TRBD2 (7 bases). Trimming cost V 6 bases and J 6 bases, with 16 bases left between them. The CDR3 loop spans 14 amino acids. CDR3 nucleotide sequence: TGTGCCAGCAGCCTGAGGGGGGGGGTGGATACGCAGTATTTT. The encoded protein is CASSLRGGVDTQYF.

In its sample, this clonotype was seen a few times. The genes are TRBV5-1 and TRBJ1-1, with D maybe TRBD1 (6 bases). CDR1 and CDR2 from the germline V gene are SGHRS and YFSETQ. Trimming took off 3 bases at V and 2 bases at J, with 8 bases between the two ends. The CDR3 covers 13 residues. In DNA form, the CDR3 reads TGCGCCAGCAGCTCGGGACATAACACTGAAGCTTTCTTT. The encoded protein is CASSSGHNTEAFF. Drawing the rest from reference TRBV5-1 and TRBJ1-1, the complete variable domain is KAGVTQTPRYLIKTRGQQVTLSCSPISGHRSVSWYQQTPGQGLQFLFEYFSETQRNKGNFPGRFSGRQFSNSRSEMNVSTLELGDSALYLCASSSGHNTEAFFGQGTRLTVV.

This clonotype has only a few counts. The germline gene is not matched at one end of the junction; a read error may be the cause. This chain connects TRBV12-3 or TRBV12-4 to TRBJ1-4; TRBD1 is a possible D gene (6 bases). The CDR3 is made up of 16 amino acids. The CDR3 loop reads CTSTLGGIVSGEKLFF. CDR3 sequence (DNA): TGTACCAGCACCCTAGGGGGTATAGTGTCTGGTGAAAAACTGTTTTTT.

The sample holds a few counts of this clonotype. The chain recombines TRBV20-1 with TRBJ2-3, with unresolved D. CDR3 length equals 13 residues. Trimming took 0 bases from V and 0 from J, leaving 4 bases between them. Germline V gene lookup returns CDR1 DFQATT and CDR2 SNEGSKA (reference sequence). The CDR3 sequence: CSARDVSTDTQYF. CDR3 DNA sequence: TGCAGTGCTAGAGATGTCAGCACAGATACGCAGTATTTT.

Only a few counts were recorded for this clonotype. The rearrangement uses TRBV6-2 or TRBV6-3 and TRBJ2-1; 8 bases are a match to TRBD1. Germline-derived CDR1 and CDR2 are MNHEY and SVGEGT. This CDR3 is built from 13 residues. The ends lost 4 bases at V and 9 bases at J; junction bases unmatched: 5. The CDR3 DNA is TGTGCCAGCAGTTCTGACAGGGGTGGTGAGCAGTTCTTC. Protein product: CASSSDRGGEQFF.

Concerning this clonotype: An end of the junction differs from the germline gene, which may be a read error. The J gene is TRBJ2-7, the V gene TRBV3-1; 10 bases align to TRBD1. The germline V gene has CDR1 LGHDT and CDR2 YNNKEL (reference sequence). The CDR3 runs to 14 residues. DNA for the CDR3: TGTGCCTGCAGCCAGGGACAGGGGACCTACGAGCAGTACTTC. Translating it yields CACSQGQGTYEQYF.

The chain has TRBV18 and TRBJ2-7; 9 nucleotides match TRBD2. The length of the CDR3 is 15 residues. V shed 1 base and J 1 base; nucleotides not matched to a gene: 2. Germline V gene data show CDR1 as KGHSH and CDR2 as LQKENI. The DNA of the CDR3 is TGTGCCAGCTCACCACGGACTAGCGTATCCTACGAGCAGTACTTC. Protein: CASSPRTSVSYEQYF.

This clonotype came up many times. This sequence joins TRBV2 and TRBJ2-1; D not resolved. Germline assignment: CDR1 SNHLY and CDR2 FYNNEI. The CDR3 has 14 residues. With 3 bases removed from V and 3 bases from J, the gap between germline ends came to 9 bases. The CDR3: CASSDPDNYNEQFF. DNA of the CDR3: TGTGCCAGCAGTGACCCCGACAACTACAATGAGCAGTTCTTC. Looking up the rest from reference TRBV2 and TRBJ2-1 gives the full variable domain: EPEVTQTPSHQVTQMGQEVILRCVPISNHLYFYWYRQILGQKVEFLVSFYNNEISEKSEIFDDQFSVERPDGSNFTLKIRSTKLEDSAMYFCASSDPDNYNEQFFGPGTRLTVL.

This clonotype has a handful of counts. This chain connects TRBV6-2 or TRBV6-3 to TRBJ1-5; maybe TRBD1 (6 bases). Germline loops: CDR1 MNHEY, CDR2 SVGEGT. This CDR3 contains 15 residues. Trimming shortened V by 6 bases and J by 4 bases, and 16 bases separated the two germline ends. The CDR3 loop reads CASSLGARGNQPQHF. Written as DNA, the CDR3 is TGTGCCAGCAGCTTGGGGGCGAGGGGTAATCAGCCCCAGCATTTT.

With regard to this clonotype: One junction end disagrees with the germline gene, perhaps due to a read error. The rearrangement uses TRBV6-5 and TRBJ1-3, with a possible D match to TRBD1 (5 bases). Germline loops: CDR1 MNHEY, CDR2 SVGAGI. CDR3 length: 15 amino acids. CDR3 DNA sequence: TGTGCCAGCAGTTACAGGGGAAACTCTGGAAACGCCATATATTTT. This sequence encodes CASSYRGNSGNAIYF.

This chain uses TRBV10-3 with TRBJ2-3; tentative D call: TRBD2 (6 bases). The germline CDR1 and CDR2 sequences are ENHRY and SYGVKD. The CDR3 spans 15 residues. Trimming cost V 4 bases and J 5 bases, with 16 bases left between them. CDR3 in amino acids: CAISGGPGDIDTQYF. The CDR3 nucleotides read TGTGCCATCAGTGGGGGACCGGGAGACATAGATACGCAGTATTTT.

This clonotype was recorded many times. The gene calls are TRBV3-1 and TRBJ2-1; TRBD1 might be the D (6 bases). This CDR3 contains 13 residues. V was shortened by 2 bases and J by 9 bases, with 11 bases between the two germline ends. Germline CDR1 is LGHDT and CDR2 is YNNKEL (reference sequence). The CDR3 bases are TGTGCCAGCAGCCAACCCGGGACAACTGAGCAGTTCTTC. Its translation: CASSQPGTTEQFF.

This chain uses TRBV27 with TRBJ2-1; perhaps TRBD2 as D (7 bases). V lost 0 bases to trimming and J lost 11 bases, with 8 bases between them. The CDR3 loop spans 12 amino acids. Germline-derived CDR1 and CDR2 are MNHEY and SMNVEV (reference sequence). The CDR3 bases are TGTGCCAGCAGTTTATCGGGGGGGCAGCAGTTCTTC. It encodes CASSLSGGQQFF.

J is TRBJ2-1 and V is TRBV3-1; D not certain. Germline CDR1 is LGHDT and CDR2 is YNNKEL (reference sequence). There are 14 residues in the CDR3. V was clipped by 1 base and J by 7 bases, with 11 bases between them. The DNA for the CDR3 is TGTGCCAGCAGCCAAGCTGGGTATGCAAATGAGCAGTTCTTC. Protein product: CASSQAGYANEQFF.

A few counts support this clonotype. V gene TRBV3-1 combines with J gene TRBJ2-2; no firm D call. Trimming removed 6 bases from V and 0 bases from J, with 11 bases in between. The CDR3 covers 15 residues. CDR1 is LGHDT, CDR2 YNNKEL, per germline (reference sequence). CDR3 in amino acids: CASSPDISNTGELFF. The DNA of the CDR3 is TGTGCCAGCAGTCCCGACATATCGAACACCGGGGAGCTGTTTTTT.

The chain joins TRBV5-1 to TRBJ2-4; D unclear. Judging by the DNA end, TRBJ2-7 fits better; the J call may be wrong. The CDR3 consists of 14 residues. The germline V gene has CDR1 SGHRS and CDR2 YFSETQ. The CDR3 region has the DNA TGCGCCAGCAGCTTGGTAGTGTGGGGATACGAGCAGTACTTC. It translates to CASSLVVWGYEQYF.

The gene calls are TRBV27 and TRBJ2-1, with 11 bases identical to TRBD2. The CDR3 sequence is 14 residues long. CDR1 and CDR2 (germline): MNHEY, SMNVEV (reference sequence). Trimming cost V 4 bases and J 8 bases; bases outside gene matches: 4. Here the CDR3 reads CASSSSGGSYEQFF. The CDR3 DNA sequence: TGTGCCAGCAGTTCTAGCGGGGGGAGCTATGAGCAGTTCTTC.